This T cell receptor (beta chain) was sequenced during a study of CD8+CD57+ T cells in acquired aplastic anemia. About the research overall: Sorted CD4+ and CD8+ cells yielded about 2.9 ug of DNA on average.

With regard to this clonotype: The antigen is not known.

Sequencing involved patients with CD8+CD57+ cell expansion previously shown by flow cytometry. The cohort consisted entirely of patients having severe acquired aplastic anemia. CDR1 and CDR2 (germline): SEHNR, FQNEAQ (reference sequence). The ends lost 3 bases at V and 8 bases at J; junction bases unmatched: 9. This CDR3 has 14 amino acids. The study's findings and limits: Patients and controls were not found to differ significantly in CD8+ Simpson's diversity.

For CDR3 and TCR beta VDJ profiling, genomic DNA was the template used. TCRdb itself ran the reads through MiXCR, one entry per CDR3 protein. The sample has a few hundred thousand distinct CDR3 sequences, 40% to 60% seen once. V gene TRBV7-9 combines with J gene TRBJ2-7, with 8 bases aligning to TRBD1. The clonotype originates from a human donor with aplastic anemia. The sequenced sample consisted of sorted CD4+, CD8+, or CD8+CD57+ T cells (not recorded which) from PBMCs. The CDR3 DNA follows: TGTGCCAGCAGCTTGGACCAGGGGGCGTTACAGCAGTACTTC. Protein sequence: CASSLDQGALQQYF.